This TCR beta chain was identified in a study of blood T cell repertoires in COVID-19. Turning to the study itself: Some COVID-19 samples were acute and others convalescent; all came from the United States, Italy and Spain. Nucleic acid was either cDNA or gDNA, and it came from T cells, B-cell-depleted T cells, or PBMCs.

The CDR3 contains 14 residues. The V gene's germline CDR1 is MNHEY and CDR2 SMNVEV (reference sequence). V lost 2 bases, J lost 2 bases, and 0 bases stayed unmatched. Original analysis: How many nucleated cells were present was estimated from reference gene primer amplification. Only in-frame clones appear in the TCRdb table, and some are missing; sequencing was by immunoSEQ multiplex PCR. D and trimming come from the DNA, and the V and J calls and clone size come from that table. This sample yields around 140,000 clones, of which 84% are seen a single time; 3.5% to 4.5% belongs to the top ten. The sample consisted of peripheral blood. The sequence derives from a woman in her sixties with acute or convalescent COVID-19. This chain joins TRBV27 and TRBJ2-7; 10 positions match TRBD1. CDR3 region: CASSLGTGAYEQYF. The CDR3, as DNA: TGTGCCAGCAGTTTAGGGACAGGGGCCTACGAGCAGTACTTC.